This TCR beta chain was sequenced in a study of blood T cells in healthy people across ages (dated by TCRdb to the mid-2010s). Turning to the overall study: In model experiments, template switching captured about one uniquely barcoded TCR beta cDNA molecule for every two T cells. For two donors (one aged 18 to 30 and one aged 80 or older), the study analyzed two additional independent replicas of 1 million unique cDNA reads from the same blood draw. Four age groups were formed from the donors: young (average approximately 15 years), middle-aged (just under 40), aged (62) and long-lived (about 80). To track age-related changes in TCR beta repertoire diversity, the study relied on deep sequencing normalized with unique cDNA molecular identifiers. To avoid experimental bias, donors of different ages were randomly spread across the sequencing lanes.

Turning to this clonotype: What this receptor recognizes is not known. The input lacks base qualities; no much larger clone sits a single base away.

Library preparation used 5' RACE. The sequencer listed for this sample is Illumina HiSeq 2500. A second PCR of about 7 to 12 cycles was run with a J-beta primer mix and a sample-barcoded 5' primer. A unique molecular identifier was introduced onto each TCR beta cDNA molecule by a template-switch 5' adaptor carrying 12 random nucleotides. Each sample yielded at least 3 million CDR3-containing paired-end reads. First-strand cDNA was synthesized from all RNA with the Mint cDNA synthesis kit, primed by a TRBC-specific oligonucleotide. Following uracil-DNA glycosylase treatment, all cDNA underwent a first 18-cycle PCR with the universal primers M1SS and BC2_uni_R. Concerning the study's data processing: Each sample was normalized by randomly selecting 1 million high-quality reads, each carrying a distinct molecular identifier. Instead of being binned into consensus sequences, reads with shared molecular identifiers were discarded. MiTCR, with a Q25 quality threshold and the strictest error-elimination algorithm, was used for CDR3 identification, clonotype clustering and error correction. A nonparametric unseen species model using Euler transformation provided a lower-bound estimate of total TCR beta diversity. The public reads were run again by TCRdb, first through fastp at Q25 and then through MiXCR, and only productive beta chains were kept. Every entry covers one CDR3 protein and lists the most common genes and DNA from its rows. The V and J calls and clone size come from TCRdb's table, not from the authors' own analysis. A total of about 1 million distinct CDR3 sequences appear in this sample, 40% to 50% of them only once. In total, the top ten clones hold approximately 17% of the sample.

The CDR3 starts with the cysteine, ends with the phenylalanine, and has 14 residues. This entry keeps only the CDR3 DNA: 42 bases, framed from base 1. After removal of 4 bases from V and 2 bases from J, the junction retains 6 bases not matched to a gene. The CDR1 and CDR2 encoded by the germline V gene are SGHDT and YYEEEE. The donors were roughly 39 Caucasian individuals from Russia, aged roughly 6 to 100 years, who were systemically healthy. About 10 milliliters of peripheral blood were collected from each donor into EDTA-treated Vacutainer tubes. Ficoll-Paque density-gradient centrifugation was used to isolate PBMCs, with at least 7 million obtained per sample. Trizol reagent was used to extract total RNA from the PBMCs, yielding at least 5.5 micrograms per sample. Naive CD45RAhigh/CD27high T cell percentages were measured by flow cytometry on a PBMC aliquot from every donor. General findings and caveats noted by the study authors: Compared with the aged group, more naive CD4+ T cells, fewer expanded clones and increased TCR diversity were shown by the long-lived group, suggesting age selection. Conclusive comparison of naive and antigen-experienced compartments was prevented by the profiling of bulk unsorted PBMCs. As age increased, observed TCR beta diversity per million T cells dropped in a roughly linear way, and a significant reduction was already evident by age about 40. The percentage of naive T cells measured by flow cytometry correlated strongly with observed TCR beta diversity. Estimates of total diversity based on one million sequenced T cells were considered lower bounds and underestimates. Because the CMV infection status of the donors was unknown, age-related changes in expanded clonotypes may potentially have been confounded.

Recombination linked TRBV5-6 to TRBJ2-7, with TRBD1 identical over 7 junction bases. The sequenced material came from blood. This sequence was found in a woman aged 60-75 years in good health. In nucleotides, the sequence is TGTGCCAGCAGCCACAGGGGATTTGCCTACGAGCAGTACTTC. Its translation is CASSHRGFAYEQYF.